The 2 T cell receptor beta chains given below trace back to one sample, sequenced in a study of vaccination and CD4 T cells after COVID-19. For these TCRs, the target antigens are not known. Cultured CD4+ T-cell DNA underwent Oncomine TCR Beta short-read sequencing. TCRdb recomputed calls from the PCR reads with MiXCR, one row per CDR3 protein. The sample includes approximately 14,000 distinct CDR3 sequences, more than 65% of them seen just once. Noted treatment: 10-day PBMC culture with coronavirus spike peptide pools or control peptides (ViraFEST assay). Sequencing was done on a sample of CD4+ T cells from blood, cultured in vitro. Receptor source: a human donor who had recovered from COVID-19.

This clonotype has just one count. For the CDR3, the DNA is TGTGCCAGCAGACTGAGCGGGCAATCCTACAATGAGCAGTTCTTC. Translated: CASRLSGQSYNEQFF. The chain links TRBV7-2 to TRBJ2-1; perhaps TRBD2 as D (6 bases). The V end lost 6 bases, the J end lost 1 base, and 13 bases lay between the germline ends. CDR1 SGHTA and CDR2 FQGNSA come from the germline V gene. The CDR3 has 15 residues. Complete variable domain (other parts from reference TRBV7-2 and TRBJ2-1): GAGVSQSPSNKVTEKGKDVELRCDPISGHTALYWYRQSLGQGLEFLIYFQGNSAPDKSGLPSDRFSAERTGGSVSTLTIQRTQQEDSAVYLCASRLSGQSYNEQFFGPGTRLTVL.

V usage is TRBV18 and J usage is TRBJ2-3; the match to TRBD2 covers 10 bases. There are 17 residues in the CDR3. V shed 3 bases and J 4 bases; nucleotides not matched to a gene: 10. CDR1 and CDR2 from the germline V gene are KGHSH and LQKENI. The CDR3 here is CASSPLPSGSESDTQYF. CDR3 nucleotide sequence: TGTGCCAGCTCACCCCTACCTAGCGGGAGTGAGTCAGATACGCAGTATTTT. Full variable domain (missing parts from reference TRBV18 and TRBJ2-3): NAGVMQNPRHLVRRRGQEARLRCSPMKGHSHVYWYRQLPEEGLKFMVYLQKENIIDESGMPKERFSAEFPKEGPSILRIQQVVRGDSAAYFCASSPLPSGSESDTQYFGPGTRLTVL.